The clone carrying this T cell receptor beta chain turned up a few times. RNA was isolated and reverse transcribed to cDNA, the sequencing template. Profiled with immunoSEQ multiplex PCR; TCRdb holds only in-frame clones, not every one. The table lists around 70,000 clones, roughly 30% of them singletons. The data were taken from a study of CD8+ T cells in alopecia areata. Treatment noted: oral pan-JAK inhibitor, 5-10 mg twice daily. The CDR3 has 14 residues. Losses at the gene ends were 1 base for V and 4 bases for J; bases not matched to a gene: 3. The V gene's germline CDR1 is GTSNPN and CDR2 SVGIG (reference sequence).

The clonotype comes from a human donor with alopecia areata. Here the sequenced sample was CD8+ T cells sorted from blood, taken at week 4, from a patient treated with tofacitinib. The chain recombines TRBV30 with TRBJ1-5, with TRBD1 matching 8 bases. As DNA, the CDR3 is TGTGCCTGGAGTGCAGGGGGCGGGAATCAGCCCCAGCATTTT. Protein sequence: CAWSAGGGNQPQHF.